This T cell receptor (beta chain) was sequenced for a study of technical replicates of blood from several donors (dated by TCRdb to 2015 to 2018). The protocol used for the library was the immunoSEQ multiplex PCR assay. Not all clones reach the TCRdb copy of this immuneACCESS table, which keeps in-frame sequences only. Checked studies attribute under half of the gap to unresolved V genes and leave the rest unexplained. This sample has 70,000 to 85,000 clones in its table, and 92% of those were observed once. The top ten hold about 0.43% of the sample. A word on this clone: There is no known antigen for this receptor. Qualities for individual bases were not recorded, and no much larger clone is one base off.

The clonotype was recovered from a human donor in good health. The sequenced material came from T cells isolated from PBMCs.

CDR3 reads: CSVTGYEQFF. The DNA sequence follows: TGCAGCGTTACAGGGTACGAGCAGTTCTTC. This chain joins TRBV29-1 to TRBJ2-1; tentative D gene TRBD1, with 6 bases matching. V is clipped by 5 bases and J by 10 bases, and the sequence between their germline boundaries is 9 bases long. Reading from cysteine to phenylalanine, the CDR3 counts 10 amino acids. Of all the DNA, just the CDR3 is kept, 30 bases in frame from base 1. Looking up the germline V gene yields CDR1 SQVTM and CDR2 ANQGSEA.